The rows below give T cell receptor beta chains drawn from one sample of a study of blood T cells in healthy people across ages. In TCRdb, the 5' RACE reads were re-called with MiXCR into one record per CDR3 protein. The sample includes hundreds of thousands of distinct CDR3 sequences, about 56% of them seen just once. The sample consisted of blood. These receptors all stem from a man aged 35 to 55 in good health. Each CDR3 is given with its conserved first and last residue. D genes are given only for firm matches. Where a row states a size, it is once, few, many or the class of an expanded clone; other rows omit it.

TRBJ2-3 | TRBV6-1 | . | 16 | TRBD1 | CASRKGQITSTDTQYF | TGTGCCAGCAGGAAGGGACAGATTACTAGCACAGATACGCAGTATTTT
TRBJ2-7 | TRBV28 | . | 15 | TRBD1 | CASLKARGFINEQYF | TGTGCCAGCCTGAAGGCCAGGGGGTTCATCAATGAGCAGTACTTC
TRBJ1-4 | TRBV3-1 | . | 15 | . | CASSQVNRRFEKLFF | TGTGCCAGCAGCCAAGTTAACAGGAGATTTGAAAAACTGTTTTTT
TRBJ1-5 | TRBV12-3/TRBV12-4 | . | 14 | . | CASVPGGSNQPQHF | TGTGCCAGCGTTCCTGGGGGCAGCAATCAGCCCCAGCATTTT
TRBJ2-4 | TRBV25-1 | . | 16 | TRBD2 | CASSEYRGVGQNIQYF | TGTGCCAGCAGTGAATATCGGGGGGTTGGCCAAAACATTCAGTACTTC
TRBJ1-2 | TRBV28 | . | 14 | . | CASRSPSGAYGYTF | TGTGCCAGCAGATCCCCTTCAGGAGCCTATGGCTACACCTTC
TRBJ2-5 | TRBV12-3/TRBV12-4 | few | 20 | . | CASSLRFNGLRQTLQETQYF | TGTGCCAGCAGTTTACGGTTTAACGGACTGCGACAAACGCTACAAGAGACCCAGTACTTC
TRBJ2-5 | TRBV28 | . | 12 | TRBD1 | CASSRDRRTQYF | TGTGCCAGCAGTCGGGACAGGCGGACCCAGTACTTC
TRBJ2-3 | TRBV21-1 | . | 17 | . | CASSASPWARKGDTQYF | TGTGCCAGCAGCGCGAGCCCATGGGCCAGGAAGGGGGATACGCAGTATTTT
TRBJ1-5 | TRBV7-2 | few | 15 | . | CASVPGHFSNQPQHF | TGTGCCAGTGTCCCGGGACACTTTAGCAATCAGCCCCAGCATTTT